These 8 T cell receptor beta chains came from one sample sequenced in a study of shared clonotypes between healthy human individuals. Libraries were prepared by immunoSEQ multiplex PCR; TCRdb keeps only in-frame clonotypes and omits some of them. Of 2 million to 2.5 million clones listed, 80% to 95% are singletons. The sample consisted of naive CD4+ T cells from PBMCs. Indicated subset: CD45RA+ positively selected. These receptors were taken from a man aged 18-30 years in good health. Some clones in this sample may be carry-over from other donors' samples.

The chain uses TRBV5-6 and TRBJ2-3, with 9 positions matching TRBD1. The germline gives CDR1 SGHDT, CDR2 YYEEEE. This CDR3 is 15 amino acids long. The V gene end was trimmed by 3 bases and the J gene end by 4 bases; junction bases not matched to a gene: 6. This CDR3 reads CASSSPGQGADTQYF. Written as DNA, the CDR3 is TGTGCCAGCAGCTCGCCGGGACAGGGCGCAGATACGCAGTATTTT.

Worth noting for this clone: This specimen includes other DNA sequences encoding the same CDR3. V gene TRBV7-2 combines with J gene TRBJ2-5; D remains unclear. Trimming took off 2 bases at V and 1 base at J, with 2 bases between the two ends. The length of the CDR3 is 12 residues. Germline lookup yields CDR1 SGHTA and CDR2 FQGNSA. As DNA, the CDR3 is TGTGCCAGCAGCTTAACCCAAGAGACCCAGTACTTC. Encoded protein: CASSLTQETQYF. The variable domain in full, with the rest retrieved from reference TRBV7-2 and TRBJ2-5, is GAGVSQSPSNKVTEKGKDVELRCDPISGHTALYWYRQSLGQGLEFLIYFQGNSAPDKSGLPSDRFSAERTGGSVSTLTIQRTQQEDSAVYLCASSLTQETQYFGPGTRLLVL.

The J gene is TRBJ2-1, the V gene TRBV2; no clear D gene. Trimming shortened V by 3 bases and J by 4 bases, and 16 bases separated the two germline ends. The CDR3 loop spans 16 amino acids. CDR1 SNHLY and CDR2 FYNNEI come from the germline V gene. The CDR3: CASSERIGKGYNEQFF. The DNA of the CDR3 is TGTGCCAGCAGTGAGCGAATCGGAAAAGGGTACAATGAGCAGTTCTTC.

The V gene is TRBV6-5, the J gene TRBJ2-3, with 7 bases aligning to TRBD2. V lost 6 bases, J lost 2 bases, and 8 bases stayed unmatched. The CDR3 loop spans 15 amino acids. Germline assignment: CDR1 MNHEY and CDR2 SVGAGI. The CDR3 is CASRTGGRATDTQYF. CDR3 sequence (DNA): TGTGCCAGCAGAACCGGAGGGAGGGCCACAGATACGCAGTATTTT.

The J gene is TRBJ1-5, the V gene TRBV12-1. TRBV12-1 is recorded as a pseudogene. This CDR3 is 11 amino acids long. Here the CDR3 reads CARWEWEPQHF. The CDR3 DNA reads as TGTGCCAGATGGGAATGGGAGCCCCAGCATTTT.

CDR3 amino acids: CASSLAAGVGEQYF. The CDR3 nucleotides read TGTGCCAGCAGCTTAGCGGCGGGAGTAGGCGAGCAGTACTTC. The chain is built from TRBV7-2 and TRBJ2-7; 7 bases align to TRBD2. The trim removed 0 bases at V and 6 bases at J, leaving 5 bases unmatched. CDR1 SGHTA and CDR2 FQGNSA come from the germline V gene. The CDR3 covers 14 residues.

This clone was seen only a few times. V is TRBV10-3 and J is TRBJ1-2; 8 bases line up with TRBD1. Germline V gene sequence: CDR1 ENHRY, CDR2 SYGVKD. The CDR3 consists of 14 residues. V lost 2 bases to trimming and J lost 6 bases; unmatched junction nucleotides: 5. In DNA, the CDR3 is TGTGCCATCAGTGAGCAACGGACAGGGAATGGCTACACCTTC. Its protein product is CAISEQRTGNGYTF.

This clone appeared a single time. This rearrangement joins TRBV7-6 to TRBJ1-5; 11 nucleotides align to TRBD1. V shed 3 bases, J shed 6 bases, and the junction held 1 base outside the gene matches. Germline CDR1 is SGHVS and CDR2 is FNYEAQ. CDR3 length: 14 residues. The CDR3 here is CASSLDRGLQPQHF. CDR3 DNA sequence: TGTGCCAGCAGCTTGGACAGGGGGCTTCAGCCCCAGCATTTT.